The following is a T cell receptor beta chain sequence with its context. This record belongs to a study of blood T cell repertoires in COVID-19. Study-level information: Sites across the United States, Italy and Spain contributed samples from acute and convalescent COVID-19. T cells, B-cell-depleted T cells, or PBMCs provided the cDNA or gDNA that served as material.

Germline V lookup: CDR1 SGHTA, CDR2 FQGNSA. Germline trimming cut 7 bases from V and 15 bases from J; bases unmatched to any gene: 11. The CDR3 spans 12 residues. Source study methods: Reference gene primer amplification in the assay estimated nucleated cell counts. Method: immunoSEQ multiplex PCR; TCRdb's copy keeps in-frame clones and lacks some. V and J calls and clone size are copied from that table; D and trimming were computed from the DNA. This sample has around 100,000 clones, with approximately 86% found just once. The TCR sequence derives from a human donor in a cohort sampled during active COVID-19. What was sequenced was peripheral blood. The chain couples TRBV7-2 to TRBJ2-1, with 8 bases identical to TRBD2. For the CDR3, the DNA is TGTGCCAGCACCACCCGGGGGGGGTATCGGTTCTTC. It translates to CASTTRGGYRFF.